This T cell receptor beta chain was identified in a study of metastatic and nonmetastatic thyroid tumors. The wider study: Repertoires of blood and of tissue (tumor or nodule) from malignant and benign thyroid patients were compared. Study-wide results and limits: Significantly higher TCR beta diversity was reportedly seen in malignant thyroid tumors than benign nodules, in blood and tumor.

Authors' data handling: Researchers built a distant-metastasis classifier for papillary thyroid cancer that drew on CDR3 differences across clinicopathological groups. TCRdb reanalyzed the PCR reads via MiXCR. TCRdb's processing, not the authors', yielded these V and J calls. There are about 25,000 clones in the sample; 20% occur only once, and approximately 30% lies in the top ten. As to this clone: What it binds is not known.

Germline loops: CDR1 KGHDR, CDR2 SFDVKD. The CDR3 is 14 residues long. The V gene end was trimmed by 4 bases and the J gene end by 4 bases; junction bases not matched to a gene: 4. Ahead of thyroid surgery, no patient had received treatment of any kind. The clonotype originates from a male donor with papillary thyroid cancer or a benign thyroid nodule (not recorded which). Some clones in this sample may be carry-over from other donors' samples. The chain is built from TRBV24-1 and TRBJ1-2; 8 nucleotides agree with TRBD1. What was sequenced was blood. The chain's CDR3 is CATSDPGTGYGYTF. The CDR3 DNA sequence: TGTGCCACCAGTGACCCCGGGACAGGCTATGGCTACACCTTC.